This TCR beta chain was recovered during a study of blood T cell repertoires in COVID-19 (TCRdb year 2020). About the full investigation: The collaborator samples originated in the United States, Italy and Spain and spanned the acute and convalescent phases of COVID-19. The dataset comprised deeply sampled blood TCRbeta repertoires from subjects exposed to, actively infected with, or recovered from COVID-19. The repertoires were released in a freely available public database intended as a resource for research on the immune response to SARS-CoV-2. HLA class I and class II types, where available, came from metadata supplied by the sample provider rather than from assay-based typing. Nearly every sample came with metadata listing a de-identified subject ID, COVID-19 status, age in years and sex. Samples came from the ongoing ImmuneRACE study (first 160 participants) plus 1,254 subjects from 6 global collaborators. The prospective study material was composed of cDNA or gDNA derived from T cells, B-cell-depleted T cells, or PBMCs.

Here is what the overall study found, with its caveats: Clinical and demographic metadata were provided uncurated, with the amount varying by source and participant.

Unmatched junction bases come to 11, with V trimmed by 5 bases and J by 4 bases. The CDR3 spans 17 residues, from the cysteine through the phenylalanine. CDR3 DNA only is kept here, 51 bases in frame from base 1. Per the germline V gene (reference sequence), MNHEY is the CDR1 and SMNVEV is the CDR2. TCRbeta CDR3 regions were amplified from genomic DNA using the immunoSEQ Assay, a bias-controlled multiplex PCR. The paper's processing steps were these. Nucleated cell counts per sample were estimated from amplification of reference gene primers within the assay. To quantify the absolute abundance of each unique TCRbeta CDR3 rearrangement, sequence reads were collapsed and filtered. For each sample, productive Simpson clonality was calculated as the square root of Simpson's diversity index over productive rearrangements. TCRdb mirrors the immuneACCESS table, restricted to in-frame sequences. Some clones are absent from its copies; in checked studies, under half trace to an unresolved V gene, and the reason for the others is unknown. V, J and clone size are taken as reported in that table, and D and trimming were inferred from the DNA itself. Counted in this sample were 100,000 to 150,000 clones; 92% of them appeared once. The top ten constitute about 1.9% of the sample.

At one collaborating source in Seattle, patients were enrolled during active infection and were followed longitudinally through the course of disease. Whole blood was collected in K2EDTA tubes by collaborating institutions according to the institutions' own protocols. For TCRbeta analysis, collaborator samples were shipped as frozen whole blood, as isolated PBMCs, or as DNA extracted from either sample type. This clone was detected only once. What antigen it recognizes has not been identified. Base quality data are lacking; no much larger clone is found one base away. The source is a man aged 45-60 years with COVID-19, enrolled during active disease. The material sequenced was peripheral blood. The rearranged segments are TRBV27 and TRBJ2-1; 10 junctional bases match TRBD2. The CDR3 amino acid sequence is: CASSLYPSGGSYNEQFF. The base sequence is TGTGCCAGCAGTCTATATCCTAGCGGGGGATCTTACAATGAGCAGTTCTTC.